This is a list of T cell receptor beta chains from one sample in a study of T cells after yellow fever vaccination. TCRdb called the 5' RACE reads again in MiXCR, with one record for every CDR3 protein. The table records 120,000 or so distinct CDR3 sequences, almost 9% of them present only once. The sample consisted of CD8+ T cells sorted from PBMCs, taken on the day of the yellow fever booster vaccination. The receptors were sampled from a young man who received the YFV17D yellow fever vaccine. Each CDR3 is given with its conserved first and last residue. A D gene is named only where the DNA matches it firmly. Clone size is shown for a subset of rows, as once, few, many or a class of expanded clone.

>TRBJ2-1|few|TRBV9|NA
TGTGCCAGCAGCGTAGCGGGGGGCCACTACAATGAGCAGTTCTTC
CASSVAGGHYNEQFF
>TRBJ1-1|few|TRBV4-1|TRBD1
TGCGCCAGCAGCCAGGACAGGGGGGAATCAACTGAAGCTTTCTTT
CASSQDRGESTEAFF
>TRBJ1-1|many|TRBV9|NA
TGTGCCAGCAGCGGAGGGGGTGGCACTGAAGCTTTCTTT
CASSGGGGTEAFF
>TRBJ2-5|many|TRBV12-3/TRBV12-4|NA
TGTGCCAGCAGCGCTCGGATATTGGGGCGAGAGACCCAGTACTTC
CASSARILGRETQYF
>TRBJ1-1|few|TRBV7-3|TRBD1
TGTGCCAGCAGCCCAAGTGCGACAGGGGCCACTGAAGCTTTCTTT
CASSPSATGATEAFF
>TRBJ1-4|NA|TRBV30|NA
TGTGCCTGGAGTGTGAGGGTCGGAGCGGAAAAACTGTTTTTT
CAWSVRVGAEKLFF
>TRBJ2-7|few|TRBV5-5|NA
TGTGCCAGCAGCTTGCGCAGGGTTCCCTACGAGCAGTACTTC
CASSLRRVPYEQYF
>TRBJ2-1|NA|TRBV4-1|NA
TGCGCCAGCAGCCAAGTAGTACGGATGAATGAGCAGTTCTTC
CASSQVVRMNEQFF
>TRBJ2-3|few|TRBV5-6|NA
TGTGCCAGCAGGGATTCAATGTACAGCACAGATACGCAGTATTTT
CASRDSMYSTDTQYF
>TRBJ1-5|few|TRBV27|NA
TGTGCCAGCAGTTTAATTGAGAGCAATCAGCCCCAGCATTTT
CASSLIESNQPQHF
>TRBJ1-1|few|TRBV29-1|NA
TGCAGCGTTGATTGGGTTAACACTGAAGCTTTCTTT
CSVDWVNTEAFF
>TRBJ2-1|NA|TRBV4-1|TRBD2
TGCGCCAGCAGGCCAGCGGGGGGGTACAATGAGCAGTTCTTC
CASRPAGGYNEQFF
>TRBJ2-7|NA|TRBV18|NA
TGTGCCAGCTCTCCAGGCGCAGGGGCCTTCTACGAGCAGTACTTC
CASSPGAGAFYEQYF
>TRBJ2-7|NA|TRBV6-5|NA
TGTGCCACCTATGCCTTTGCAGGATTCAGCTACGAGCAGTACTTC
CATYAFAGFSYEQYF
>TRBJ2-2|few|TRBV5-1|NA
TGCGCCAGCAGCTTGGCTCAGGGGGGCACCGGGGAGCTGTTTTTT
CASSLAQGGTGELFF
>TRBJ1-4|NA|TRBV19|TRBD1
TGTGCCAGTACCTCAGGGGGGGAAAAACTGTTTTTT
CASTSGGEKLFF